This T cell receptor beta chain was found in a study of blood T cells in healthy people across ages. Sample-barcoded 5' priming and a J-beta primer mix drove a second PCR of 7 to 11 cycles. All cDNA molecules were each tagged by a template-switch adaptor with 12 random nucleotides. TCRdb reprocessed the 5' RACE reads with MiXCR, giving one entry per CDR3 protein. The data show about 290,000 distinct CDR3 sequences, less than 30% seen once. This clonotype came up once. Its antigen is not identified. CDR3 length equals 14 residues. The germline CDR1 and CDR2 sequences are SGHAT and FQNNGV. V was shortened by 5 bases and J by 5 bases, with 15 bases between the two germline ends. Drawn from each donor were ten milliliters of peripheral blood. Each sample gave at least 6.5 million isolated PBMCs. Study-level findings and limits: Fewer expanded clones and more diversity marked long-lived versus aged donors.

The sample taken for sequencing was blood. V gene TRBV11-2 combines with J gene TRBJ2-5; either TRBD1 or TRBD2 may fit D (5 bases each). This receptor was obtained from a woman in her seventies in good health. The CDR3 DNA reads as TGTGCCAGCAGCGAGGGGCGCTTTTGGGAGACCCAGTACTTC. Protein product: CASSEGRFWETQYF.